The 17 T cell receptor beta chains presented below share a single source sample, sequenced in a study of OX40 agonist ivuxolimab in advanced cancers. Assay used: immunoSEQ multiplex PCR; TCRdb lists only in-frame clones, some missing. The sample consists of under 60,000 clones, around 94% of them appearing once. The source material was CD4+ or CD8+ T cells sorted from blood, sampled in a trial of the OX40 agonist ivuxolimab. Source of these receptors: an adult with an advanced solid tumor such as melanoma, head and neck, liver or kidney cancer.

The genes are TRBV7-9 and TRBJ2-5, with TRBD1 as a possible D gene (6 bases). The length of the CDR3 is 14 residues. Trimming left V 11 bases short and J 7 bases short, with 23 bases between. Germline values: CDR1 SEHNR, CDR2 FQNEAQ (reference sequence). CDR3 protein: CAVEIVGGPGTQYF. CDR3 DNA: TGTGCCGTTGAGATAGTAGGGGGTCCTGGGACCCAGTACTTC.

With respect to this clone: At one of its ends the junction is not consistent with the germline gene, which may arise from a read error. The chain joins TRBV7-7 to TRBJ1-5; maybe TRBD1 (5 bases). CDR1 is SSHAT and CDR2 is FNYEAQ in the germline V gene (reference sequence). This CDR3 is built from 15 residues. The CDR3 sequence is CASSLSGWGNQPQHF. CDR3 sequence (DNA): TGTGCTAGCAGTCTGTCGGGATGGGGGAATCAGCCCCAGCATTTT.

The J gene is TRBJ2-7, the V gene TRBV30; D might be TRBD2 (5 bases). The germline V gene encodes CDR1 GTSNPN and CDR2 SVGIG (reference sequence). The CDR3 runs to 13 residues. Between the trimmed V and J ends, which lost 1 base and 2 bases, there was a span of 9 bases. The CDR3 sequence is CAWSEGSPYEQYF. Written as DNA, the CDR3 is TGTGCCTGGAGTGAAGGGAGCCCCTACGAGCAGTACTTC.

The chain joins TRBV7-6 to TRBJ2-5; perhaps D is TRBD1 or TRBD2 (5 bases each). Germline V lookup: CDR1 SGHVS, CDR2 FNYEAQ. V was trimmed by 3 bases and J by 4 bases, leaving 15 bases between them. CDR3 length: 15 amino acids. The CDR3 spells CASSFMIGARETQYF. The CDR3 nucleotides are TGTGCCAGCAGCTTCATGATCGGGGCCAGAGAGACCCAGTACTTC. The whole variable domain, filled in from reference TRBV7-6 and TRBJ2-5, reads GAGVSQSPRYKVTKRGQDVALRCDPISGHVSLYWYRQALGQGPEFLTYFNYEAQQDKSGLPNDRFSAERPEGSISTLTIQRTEQRDSAMYRCASSFMIGARETQYFGPGTRLLVL.

CDR3 residues: CASSAHRNMGTEAFF. CDR3 bases: TGTGCCAGCAGTGCTCACAGGAATATGGGCACTGAAGCTTTCTTT. The chain uses TRBV6-5 and TRBJ1-1, with D possibly TRBD1 on 5 matching bases. Germline V gene data show CDR1 as MNHEY and CDR2 as SVGAGI. Trimming removed 5 bases at V and 4 bases at J, with 17 bases between. This CDR3 spans 15 amino acids.

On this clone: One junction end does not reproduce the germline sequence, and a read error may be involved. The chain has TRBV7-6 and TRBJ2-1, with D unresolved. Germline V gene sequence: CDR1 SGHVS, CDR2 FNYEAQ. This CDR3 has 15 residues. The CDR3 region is CASSPRSAPYNGQFF. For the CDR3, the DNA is TGTGCCAGCAGCCCCAGATCCGCCCCCTACAATGGGCAGTTCTTC.

DNA for the CDR3: TGCGCCAGCAGCTTGGACGGGTACACCGGGGAGCTGTTTTTT. This codes for CASSLDGYTGELFF. V and J are TRBV5-1 and TRBJ2-2; no firm D call. Germline V CDR1 and CDR2: SGHRS, YFSETQ. V was shortened by 0 bases and J by 3 bases, with 6 bases between the two germline ends. CDR3 length equals 14 residues.

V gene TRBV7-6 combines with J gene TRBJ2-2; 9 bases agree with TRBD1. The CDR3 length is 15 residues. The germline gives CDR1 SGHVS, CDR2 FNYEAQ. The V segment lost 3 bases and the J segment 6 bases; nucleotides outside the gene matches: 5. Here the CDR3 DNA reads TGTGCCAGCAGCTTGTCCGGGACAGGGTCCGGGGAGCTGTTTTTT. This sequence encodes CASSLSGTGSGELFF.

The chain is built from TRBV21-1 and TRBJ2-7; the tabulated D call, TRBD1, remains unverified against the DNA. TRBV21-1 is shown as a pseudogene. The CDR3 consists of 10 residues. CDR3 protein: CASSSDEQYF. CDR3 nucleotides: TGTGCCAGCAGCTCAGACGAGCAGTACTTC.

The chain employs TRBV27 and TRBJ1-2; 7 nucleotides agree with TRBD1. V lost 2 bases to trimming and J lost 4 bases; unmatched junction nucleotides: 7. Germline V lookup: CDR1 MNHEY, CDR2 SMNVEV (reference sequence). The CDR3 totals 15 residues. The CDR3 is CASSLGRGPGYGYTF. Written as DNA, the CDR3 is TGTGCCAGCAGTTTAGGTAGGGGGCCGGGCTATGGCTACACCTTC.

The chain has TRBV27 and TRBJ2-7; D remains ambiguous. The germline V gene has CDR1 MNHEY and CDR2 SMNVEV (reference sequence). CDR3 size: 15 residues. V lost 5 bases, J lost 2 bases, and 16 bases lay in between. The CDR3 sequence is CASSTISDPTYEQYF. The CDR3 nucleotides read TGTGCCAGCAGTACCATATCCGACCCGACCTACGAGCAGTACTTC.

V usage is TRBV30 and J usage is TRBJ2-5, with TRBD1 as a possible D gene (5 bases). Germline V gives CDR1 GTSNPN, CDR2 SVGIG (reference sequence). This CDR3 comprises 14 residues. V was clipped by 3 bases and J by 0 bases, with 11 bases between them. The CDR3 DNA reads TGTGCCTGGAGCCTCAAGGGGTACCAAGAGACCCAGTACTTC. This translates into CAWSLKGYQETQYF.

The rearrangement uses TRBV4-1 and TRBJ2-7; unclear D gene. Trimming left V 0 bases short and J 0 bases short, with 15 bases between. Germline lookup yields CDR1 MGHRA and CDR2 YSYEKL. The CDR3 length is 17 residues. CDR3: CASSQESATGVSYEQYF. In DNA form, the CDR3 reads TGCGCCAGCAGCCAAGAATCGGCGACTGGAGTCTCCTACGAGCAGTACTTC.

CDR3 bases: TGTGCCAGCATCGGCCCAGGAGGGGATGGCTACACCTTC. Protein product: CASIGPGGDGYTF. The chain couples TRBV2 to TRBJ1-2; tentative D call: TRBD1 (5 bases). The germline CDR1 and CDR2 sequences are SNHLY and FYNNEI. V lost 7 bases and J 6 bases, leaving 15 bases between the germline ends. The CDR3 is 13 residues long.

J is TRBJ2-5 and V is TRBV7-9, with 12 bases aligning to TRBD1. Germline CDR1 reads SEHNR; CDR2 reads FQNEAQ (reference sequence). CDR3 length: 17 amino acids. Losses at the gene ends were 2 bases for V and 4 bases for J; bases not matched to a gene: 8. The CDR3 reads CASSLQFGTGGAETQYF. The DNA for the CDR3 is TGTGCCAGCAGCTTACAGTTCGGGACAGGGGGCGCAGAGACCCAGTACTTC.

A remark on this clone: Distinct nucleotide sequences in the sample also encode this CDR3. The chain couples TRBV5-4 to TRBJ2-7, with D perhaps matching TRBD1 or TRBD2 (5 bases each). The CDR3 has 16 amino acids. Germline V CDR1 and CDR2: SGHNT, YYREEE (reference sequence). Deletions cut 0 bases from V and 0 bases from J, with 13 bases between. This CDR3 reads CASSLAGPTSSYEQYF. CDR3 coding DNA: TGTGCCAGCAGCTTGGCGGGGCCTACAAGCTCCTACGAGCAGTACTTC.

CDR3 in amino acids: CSVRAQLGEQYF. The CDR3 nucleotides read TGCAGCGTTAGGGCCCAGCTGGGAGAGCAGTACTTC. The V and J genes are TRBV29-1 and TRBJ2-7; D remains unclear. The CDR3 covers 12 residues. Per the germline V gene, CDR1 is SQVTM and CDR2 is ANQGSEA. The V and J ends lost 5 bases and 7 bases respectively, with 15 bases between them.